These 9 T cell receptor beta chains originate from one sample sequenced in a study of blood T cell repertoires in COVID-19. Method: immunoSEQ multiplex PCR; TCRdb's copy keeps in-frame clones and lacks some. The table lists more than 95,000 clones, about three quarters of them singletons. Input material: peripheral blood. These receptors originate from an older woman with acute or convalescent COVID-19.

The chain has TRBV29-1 and TRBJ1-5; a possible D gene is TRBD1 (5 bases). The V and J ends lost 7 bases and 3 bases respectively, with 10 bases between them. The V gene's germline CDR1 is SQVTM and CDR2 ANQGSEA. The CDR3 is made up of 12 amino acids. CDR3 bases: TGCAGCGCGGGGCTAAACAATCAGCCCCAGCATTTT. Translation: CSAGLNNQPQHF. The variable domain in full, with the rest retrieved from reference TRBV29-1 and TRBJ1-5, is SAVISQKPSRDICQRGTSLTIQCQVDSQVTMMFWYRQQPGQSLTLIATANQGSEATYESGFVIDKFPISRPNLTFSTLTVSNMSPEDSSIYLCSAGLNNQPQHFGDGTRLSIL.

This sequence joins TRBV9 and TRBJ1-2; TRBD1 matches 7 bases. CDR1 is SGDLS and CDR2 is YYNGEE in the germline V gene. The ends lost 3 bases at V and 5 bases at J; junction bases unmatched: 1. The CDR3 length is 12 residues. CDR3 protein: CASSGQGYGYTF. DNA for the CDR3: TGTGCCAGCAGCGGACAGGGTTATGGCTACACCTTC. The entire variable domain, with the rest obtained from reference TRBV9 and TRBJ1-2, is as follows: DSGVTQTPKHLITATGQRVTLRCSPRSGDLSVYWYQQSLDQGLQFLIQYYNGEERAKGNILERFSAQQFPDLHSELNLSSLELGDSALYFCASSGQGYGYTFGSGTRLTVV.

This clone was recorded a few times. The V call is TRBV30, the J call TRBJ1-2, with D hard to call. CDR1 and CDR2 (germline): GTSNPN, SVGIG (reference sequence). The CDR3 totals 14 residues. The V and J ends lost 4 bases and 4 bases respectively, with 16 bases between them. DNA for the CDR3: TGTGCCTGGAACATTCAAGGACTGCCCTATGGCTACACCTTC. Its protein is CAWNIQGLPYGYTF.

V gene TRBV10-3 combines with J gene TRBJ2-1; TRBD2 matches at 7 bases. CDR1 is ENHRY and CDR2 is SYGVKD in the germline V gene. Trimming at V came to 6 bases and at J to 2 bases, leaving 10 bases not matched to a gene. The length of the CDR3 is 16 residues. The CDR3, as DNA: TGTGCCATCAGGGAGACTAGCCCGACCACCTACAATGAGCAGTTCTTC. This gives the protein CAIRETSPTTYNEQFF.

The chain links TRBV6-6 to TRBJ1-5, with D maybe TRBD1 (6 bases). Germline lookup yields CDR1 MNHNY and CDR2 SVGAGI (reference sequence). Between the trimmed V and J ends, which lost 2 bases and 1 base, there was a span of 9 bases. This CDR3 contains 15 residues. The CDR3 spells CASSYGGQSNQPQHF. CDR3 in DNA: TGTGCCAGCAGTTACGGCGGACAGAGCAATCAGCCCCAGCATTTT.

The V and J genes are TRBV3-1 (or the pseudogene TRBV3-2) and TRBJ1-1; D perhaps matches TRBD1 (6 bases). The CDR3 contains 14 residues. Germline V gives CDR1 LGHDT, CDR2 YNNKEL (reference sequence). V was clipped by 4 bases and J by 3 bases, with 12 bases between them. CDR3 residues: CASSPRGFDTEAFF. CDR3 nucleotides: TGTGCCAGCAGCCCCAGGGGCTTTGACACTGAAGCTTTCTTT.

This chain links TRBV5-1 with TRBJ1-1; D is uncertain. CDR3 length equals 14 residues. V was trimmed by 4 bases and J by 2 bases, leaving 12 bases between them. Germline CDR1 SGHRS, CDR2 YFSETQ. For the CDR3, the DNA is TGCGCCAGCAGCCGTTTGGGGAGTAACACTGAAGCTTTCTTT. As protein: CASSRLGSNTEAFF.

The chain is built from TRBV2 and TRBJ2-1; 9 nucleotides align to TRBD2. CDR1 is SNHLY and CDR2 is FYNNEI in the germline V gene. J was trimmed by 2 bases and V by 8 bases; bases with no gene match: 10. The length of the CDR3 is 16 residues. The CDR3 region is CASLIGRGGAYNEQFF. The CDR3 DNA reads TGTGCCAGCTTAATTGGGCGGGGGGGCGCCTACAATGAGCAGTTCTTC.

The chain links TRBV11-2 to TRBJ1-6; no definite D call. Germline assignment: CDR1 SGHAT and CDR2 FQNNGV. This CDR3 has 13 residues. V lost 0 bases and J lost 7, with 4 bases in between. CDR3 residues: CASSLDLNSPLHF. The CDR3, as DNA: TGTGCCAGCAGCTTAGACCTCAATTCACCCCTCCACTTT.